These 9 T cell receptor beta chains share one sample of origin, sequenced in a study of tumor and adjacent non-tumor tissue in lung cancer. This sample's RNA came from whole unsorted tissue. Distant lung tissue was collected more than 3 cm away from the tumor edge. The library came from three nested PCR rounds adapted from ARM-PCR protocols. TCRdb re-called the multiplex PCR reads through MiXCR, storing one row per CDR3 protein. The sample holds roughly 75,000 distinct CDR3 sequences, nearly 70% seen once. Sequencing input: distant non-tumor lung tissue. The source of these receptors is a woman in her forties or fifties with non-small cell lung cancer.

Notes on this clonotype: This CDR3 fails to terminate in the conserved phenylalanine or tryptophan, so it likely reflects a read error. The chain links TRBV6-2 or TRBV6-3 to TRBJ2-4; TRBD1 agrees at 7 bases. The CDR3 totals 15 residues. Trimming cost V 5 bases and J 6 bases; bases outside gene matches: 10. The V gene's germline CDR1 is MNHEY and CDR2 SVGEGT. CDR3 nucleotides: TGTGCCAGCAGTCAACTAAGAGGGGGCAGAAACATTCAGTACTCC. Its protein is CASSQLRGGRNIQYS.

On this clonotype: A much larger clone is a single base away; this may be a read error. This chain uses TRBV12-3 or TRBV12-4 with TRBJ2-1; D gene uncertain. The CDR3 extends over 14 amino acids. V was clipped by 3 bases and J by 11 bases, with 17 bases between them. The CDR3 sequence is CASSFAGSVHKQFF. DNA for the CDR3: TGTGCCAGCAGTTTTGCCGGCTCGGTGCATAAGCAGTTCTTC.

A note on this clonotype: Because the CDR3 is missing its conserved closing phenylalanine or tryptophan, this is likely a read error. This sequence joins TRBV10-3 and TRBJ2-6, with TRBD1 identical over 8 bases. Germline CDR1 reads ENHRY; CDR2 reads SYGVKD. There are 16 residues in the CDR3. With V trimmed by 5 bases and J by 4 bases, 7 bases remained unmatched. CDR3 residues: CAISPGTGVGANVLTS. In DNA form, the CDR3 reads TGTGCCATCAGTCCCGGGACAGGAGTCGGGGCCAACGTCCTGACTTCC.

The chain uses TRBV20-1 and TRBJ1-1; D gene uncertain. Trimming shortened V by 0 bases and J by 0 bases, and 17 bases separated the two germline ends. CDR3 length: 17 amino acids. Germline V gene sequence: CDR1 DFQATT, CDR2 SNEGSKA (reference sequence). The CDR3 DNA is TGCAGTGCTAGAGATGGTTTAGGGATATATATGAACACTGAAGCTTTCTTT. This gives the protein CSARDGLGIYMNTEAFF.

This clonotype was seen ten or more times. The rearrangement uses TRBV12-3 or TRBV12-4 and TRBJ2-2; D is ambiguous. The CDR3 has 14 residues. Trimming cost V 3 bases and J 7 bases, with 12 bases left between them. The CDR3 coding sequence is TGTGCCAGCAGTTTTTCCCGGGCCGACGGGGAGCTGTTTTTT. Translated, it gives CASSFSRADGELFF.

The rearrangement links TRBV6-2 or TRBV6-3 to TRBJ1-2, with 9 positions matching TRBD1. Germline-derived CDR1 and CDR2 are MNHEY and SVGEGT. This CDR3 spans 14 amino acids. V shed 8 bases and J 6 bases; nucleotides not matched to a gene: 10. The CDR3 sequence is CASGRGQGRDGYTF. In DNA form, the CDR3 reads TGTGCCAGCGGTCGCGGACAGGGGCGGGATGGCTACACCTTC.

This rearrangement joins TRBV29-1 to TRBJ1-5, with D maybe TRBD1 (6 bases). This CDR3 spans 12 amino acids. Germline V gene sequence: CDR1 SQVTM, CDR2 ANQGSEA. In nucleotides, the CDR3 is TGCTTTGCAGGGGAGGCCAGTCAGCCCCAGCATTTT. This encodes CFAGEASQPQHF. The variable domain in full, with the rest retrieved from reference TRBV29-1 and TRBJ1-5, is SAVISQKPSRDICQRGTSLTIQCQVDSQVTMMFWYRQQPGQSLTLIATANQGSEATYESGFVIDKFPISRPNLTFSTLTVSNMSPEDSSIYLCFAGEASQPQHFGDGTRLSIL.

This chain links TRBV6-2 or TRBV6-3 with TRBJ1-5; D is unclear. Germline lookup yields CDR1 MNHEY and CDR2 SVGEGT. This CDR3 is built from 20 residues. CDR3 nucleotide sequence: TGTGCGATCAGTTTCGAATCTGTGGTATATGTCAGCAGTCTTAATCAGCCCCAGCATTTT. This encodes CAISFESVVYVSSLNQPQHF.

With regard to this clonotype: One end of the junction is discordant with germline, which a read error may explain. The chain links TRBV6-5 to TRBJ2-2; 8 nucleotides agree with TRBD2. This CDR3 has 15 amino acids. CDR1 is MNHEY, CDR2 SVGAGI, per germline. As DNA, the CDR3 is TGTACCAGCAGCCCGCGGGGGGCCGGCACCGGGGAGCTGTTTTTT. As protein: CTSSPRGAGTGELFF.